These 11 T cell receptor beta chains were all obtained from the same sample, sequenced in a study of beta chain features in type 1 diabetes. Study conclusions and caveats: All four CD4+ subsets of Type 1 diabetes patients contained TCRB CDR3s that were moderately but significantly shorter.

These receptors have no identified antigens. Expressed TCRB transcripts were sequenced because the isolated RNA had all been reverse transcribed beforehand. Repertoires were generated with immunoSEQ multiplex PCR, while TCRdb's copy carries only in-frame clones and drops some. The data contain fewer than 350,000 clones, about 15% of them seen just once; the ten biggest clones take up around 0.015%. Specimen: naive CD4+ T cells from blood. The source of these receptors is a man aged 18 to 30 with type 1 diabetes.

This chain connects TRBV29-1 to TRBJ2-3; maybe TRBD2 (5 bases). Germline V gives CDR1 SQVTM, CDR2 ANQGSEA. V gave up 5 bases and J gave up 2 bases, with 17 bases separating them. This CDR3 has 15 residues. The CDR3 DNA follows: TGCAGCGTTCAAGCGGCGAGCGGTCCCACAGATACGCAGTATTTT. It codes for CSVQAASGPTDTQYF.

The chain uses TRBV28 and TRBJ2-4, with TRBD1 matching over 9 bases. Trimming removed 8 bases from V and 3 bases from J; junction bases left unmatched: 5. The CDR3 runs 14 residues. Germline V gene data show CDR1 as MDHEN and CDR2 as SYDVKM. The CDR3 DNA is TGTGCCAGCGTGGACAGGGGAAGCAAAAACATTCAGTACTTC. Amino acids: CASVDRGSKNIQYF.

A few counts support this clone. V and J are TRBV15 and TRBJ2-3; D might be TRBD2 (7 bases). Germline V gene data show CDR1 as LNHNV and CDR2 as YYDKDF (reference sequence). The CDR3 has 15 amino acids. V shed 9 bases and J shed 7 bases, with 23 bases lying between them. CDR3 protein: CATRRGGESENTQYF. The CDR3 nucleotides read TGTGCCACTCGGAGGGGGGGGGAGTCGGAAAATACGCAGTATTTT.

CDR3 nucleotide sequence: TGTGCCAGCAGCCCCCGGCGGAGTATAAGTGGCTACACCTTC. It yields the protein CASSPRRSISGYTF. The J gene is TRBJ1-2, the V gene TRBV13; the D is unclear. The CDR3 covers 14 residues. Trimming stripped 5 bases from V and 7 bases from J, with 17 bases between. Germline CDR1 is PRHDT and CDR2 is FYEKMQ (reference sequence). Combining the CDR3 with reference TRBV13 and TRBJ1-2 gives the whole variable domain AAGVIQSPRHLIKEKRETATLKCYPIPRHDTVYWYQQGPGQDPQFLISFYEKMQSDKGSIPDRFSAQQFSDYHSELNMSSLELGDSALYFCASSPRRSISGYTFGSGTRLTVV.

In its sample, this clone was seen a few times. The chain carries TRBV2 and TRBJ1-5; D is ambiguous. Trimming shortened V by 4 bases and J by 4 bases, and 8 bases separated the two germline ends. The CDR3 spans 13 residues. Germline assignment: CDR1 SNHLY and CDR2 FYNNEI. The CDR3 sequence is CASSGRANQPQHF. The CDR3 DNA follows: TGTGCCAGCAGTGGCCGAGCTAATCAGCCCCAGCATTTT. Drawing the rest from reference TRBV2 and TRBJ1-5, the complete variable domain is EPEVTQTPSHQVTQMGQEVILRCVPISNHLYFYWYRQILGQKVEFLVSFYNNEISEKSEIFDDQFSVERPDGSNFTLKIRSTKLEDSAMYFCASSGRANQPQHFGDGTRLSIL.

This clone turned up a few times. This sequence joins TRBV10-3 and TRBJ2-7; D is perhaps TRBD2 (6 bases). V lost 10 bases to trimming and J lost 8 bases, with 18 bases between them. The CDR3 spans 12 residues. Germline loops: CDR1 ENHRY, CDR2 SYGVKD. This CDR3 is CATQAGPVQQYF. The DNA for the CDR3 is TGTGCCACCCAGGCGGGGCCGGTCCAGCAGTACTTC.

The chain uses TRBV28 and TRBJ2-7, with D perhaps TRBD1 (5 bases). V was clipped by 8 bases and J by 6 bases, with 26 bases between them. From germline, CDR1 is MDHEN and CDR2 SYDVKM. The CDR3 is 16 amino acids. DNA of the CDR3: TGTGCCAGCTACCCCCCGTCTGGCAGGGCGACCGCCGAGCAGTACTTC. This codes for CASYPPSGRATAEQYF. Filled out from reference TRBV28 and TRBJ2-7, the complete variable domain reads DVKVTQSSRYLVKRTGEKVFLECVQDMDHENMFWYRQDPGLGLRLIYFSYDVKMKEKGDIPEGYSVSREKKERFSLILESASTNQTSMYLCASYPPSGRATAEQYFGPGTRLTVT.

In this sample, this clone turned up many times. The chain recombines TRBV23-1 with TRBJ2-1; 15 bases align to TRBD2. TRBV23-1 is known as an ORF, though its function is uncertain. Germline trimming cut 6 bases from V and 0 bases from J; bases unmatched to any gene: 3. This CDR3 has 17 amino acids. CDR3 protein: CASSGLAGGPSYNEQFF. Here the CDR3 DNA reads TGCGCCAGCAGCGGACTAGCGGGAGGGCCCTCCTACAATGAGCAGTTCTTC.

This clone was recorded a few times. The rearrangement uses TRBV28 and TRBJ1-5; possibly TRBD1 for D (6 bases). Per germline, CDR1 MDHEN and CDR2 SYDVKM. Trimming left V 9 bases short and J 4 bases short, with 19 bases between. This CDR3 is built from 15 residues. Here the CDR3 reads CASQNRVFQNQPQHF. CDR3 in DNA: TGTGCCAGTCAGAACAGGGTTTTCCAAAATCAGCCCCAGCATTTT.

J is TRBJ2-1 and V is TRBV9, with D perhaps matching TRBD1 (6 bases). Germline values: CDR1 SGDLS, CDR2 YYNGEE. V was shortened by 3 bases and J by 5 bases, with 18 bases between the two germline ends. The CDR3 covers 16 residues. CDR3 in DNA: TGTGCCAGCAGCGGAGAGGGACACGGGTCTCACAATGAGCAGTTCTTC. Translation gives CASSGEGHGSHNEQFF.

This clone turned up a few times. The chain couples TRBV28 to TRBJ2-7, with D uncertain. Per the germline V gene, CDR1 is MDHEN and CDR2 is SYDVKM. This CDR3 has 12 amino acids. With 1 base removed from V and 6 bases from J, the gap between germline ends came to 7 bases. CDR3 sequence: CASSLSRLEQYF. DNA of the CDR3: TGTGCCAGCAGTTTATCCAGACTCGAGCAGTACTTC.